The next 11 T cell receptor beta chains were all read from a single sample in a study of cytomegalovirus exposure and HLA in healthy donors. Both 60 Vbeta primers and 13 Jbeta primers went into the PCR. The assay was immunoSEQ multiplex PCR, and TCRdb's table has in-frame clones only and misses some. The table shows roughly 140,000 clones, with about 73% occurring only once. Specimen: PBMCs. These receptors were collected from a man in his forties in good health and CMV-seropositive.

The CDR3 here is CASSAEGQGSYGYTF. Written as DNA, the CDR3 is TGTGCCAGCAGTGCCGAAGGACAGGGGAGCTATGGCTACACCTTC. V gene TRBV6-4 combines with J gene TRBJ1-2, with 9 positions matching TRBD1. The V gene's germline CDR1 is MRHNA and CDR2 SNTAGT. The CDR3 loop spans 15 amino acids. Trimming cost V 4 bases and J 4 bases; bases outside gene matches: 7.

This clone was picked up one time. The rearrangement links TRBV11-1 to TRBJ2-1; 11 bases line up with TRBD2. Looked up from germline, CDR1 is SGHAT and CDR2 is FQDESV (reference sequence). Trimming removed 6 bases from V and 5 bases from J; junction bases left unmatched: 6. This CDR3 region has 15 residues. The CDR3 sequence is CASRLAGVLHNEQFF. Here the CDR3 DNA reads TGTGCCAGCAGACTAGCGGGAGTTCTCCACAATGAGCAGTTCTTC.

The CDR3 DNA follows: TGTGCCAGCAGCCCCTCAGGGCGGGGATCTTCTGGGGCCAACGTCCTGACTTTC. Protein sequence: CASSPSGRGSSGANVLTF. The rearrangement joins TRBV11-3 to TRBJ2-6; TRBD2 might be the D (6 bases). The CDR3 loop spans 18 amino acids. Germline V gene lookup returns CDR1 SGHNT and CDR2 YENEEA. V lost 5 bases to trimming and J lost 1 base, with 18 bases between them.

The chain is built from TRBV6-1 and TRBJ2-1; possibly TRBD2 for D (6 bases). From germline, CDR1 is MNHNS and CDR2 SASEGT. Trimming took 7 bases from V and 6 from J, leaving 13 bases between them. The CDR3 length is 13 residues. The CDR3 protein is CASIETSTNEQFF. As DNA, the CDR3 is TGTGCCAGCATCGAGACTAGTACCAATGAGCAGTTCTTC.

This clone was found a few times. The chain recombines TRBV7-8 with TRBJ2-2; 11 nucleotides match TRBD2. The CDR3 consists of 17 residues. V lost 0 bases to trimming and J lost 4 bases; unmatched junction nucleotides: 4. Germline values: CDR1 SGHVS, CDR2 FQNEAQ. CDR3: CASSLASGRAGTGELFF. DNA for the CDR3: TGTGCCAGCAGCTTAGCTAGCGGGAGGGCCGGCACCGGGGAGCTGTTTTTT.

The chain carries TRBV30 and TRBJ1-5; 8 bases align to TRBD1. After removal of 7 bases from V and 1 base from J, the junction contained 3 bases not matched to a gene. CDR3 length: 13 amino acids. In germline, CDR1 is GTSNPN, CDR2 SVGIG (reference sequence). CDR3 nucleotides: TGTGCCTTTACAGGGGGAAGCAATCAGCCCCAGCATTTT. As protein: CAFTGGSNQPQHF.

The chain employs TRBV27 and TRBJ2-7; no clear D. The CDR3 is made up of 17 amino acids. V lost 0 bases, J lost 6 bases, and 21 bases lay in between. Germline V gene data show CDR1 as MNHEY and CDR2 as SMNVEV (reference sequence). The CDR3 reads CASSLSWPPGEVGEQYF. In DNA form, the CDR3 reads TGTGCCAGCAGTTTATCGTGGCCTCCCGGAGAAGTAGGCGAGCAGTACTTC.

The CDR3 DNA reads as TGCAGCGCCCGGGACAGGGGTGTTGACTATGGCTACACCTTC. This encodes CSARDRGVDYGYTF. The chain couples TRBV29-1 to TRBJ1-2; 10 nucleotides agree with TRBD1. Per germline, CDR1 SQVTM and CDR2 ANQGSEA. J lost 3 bases, V lost 7 bases, and 8 bases had no gene match. The CDR3 consists of 14 residues.

This chain links TRBV7-9 with TRBJ2-3; maybe TRBD2 (6 bases). V shed 2 bases and J shed 5 bases, with 11 bases lying between them. This CDR3 is 14 amino acids long. The germline CDR1 and CDR2 sequences are SEHNR and FQNEAQ (reference sequence). The DNA of the CDR3 is TGTGCCAGCAGCTTAACGGGAGCGCTAGATACGCAGTATTTT. It yields the protein CASSLTGALDTQYF.

The chain links TRBV5-4 to TRBJ2-3, with 14 bases identical to TRBD2. CDR1 and CDR2 from the germline V gene are SGHNT and YYREEE (reference sequence). This CDR3 is 16 amino acids long. V was pared by 3 bases and J by 8 bases, with 8 bases of the junction left unmatched. The CDR3 DNA is TGTGCCAGCAGCTCCGGGACTAGCGGGAGTGGTGGTACGCAGTATTTT. As protein: CASSSGTSGSGGTQYF.

The V and J genes are TRBV6-1 and TRBJ1-2; D is undetermined. CDR3 size: 12 residues. The V gene's germline CDR1 is MNHNS and CDR2 SASEGT. V shed 7 bases and J shed 8 bases, with 14 bases lying between them. CDR3 region: CASMLLLEGYTF. In nucleotides, the CDR3 is TGTGCCAGCATGCTCCTTTTAGAAGGCTACACCTTC.